Below are 14 T cell receptor beta chains sequenced from a single sample in a study of identifying expanded T cells in peripheral blood. Method: immunoSEQ multiplex PCR; TCRdb's copy keeps in-frame clones and lacks some. In the table there are tens of thousands of clones, roughly four fifths of which are singletons. The specimen sequenced was blood. All receptors come from a person aged 18 to 75 in good health.

This clone appeared a few times. The J gene is TRBJ1-6, the V gene TRBV10-3; D ambiguous. Germline CDR1 ENHRY, CDR2 SYGVKD. V dropped 8 bases and J dropped 6 bases, with 11 bases sitting between them. CDR3 length: 13 residues. The CDR3 region has the DNA TGTGCCATCTCGTCGTCGCTTAATTCACCCCTCCACTTT. This sequence encodes CAISSSLNSPLHF.

This clone was detected only once. This chain links TRBV7-9 with TRBJ1-2; D is unclear. This CDR3 has 12 residues. V lost 4 bases and J lost 6, with 9 bases in between. Per the germline V gene, CDR1 is SEHNR and CDR2 is FQNEAQ (reference sequence). CDR3 nucleotide sequence: TGTGCCAGCAGCTCCAGGAGGGATGGCTACACCTTC. Translated, it gives CASSSRRDGYTF. Full variable domain (rest looked up from reference TRBV7-9 and TRBJ1-2): DTGVSQNPRHKITKRGQNVTFRCDPISEHNRLYWYRQTLGQGPEFLTYFQNEAQLEKSRLLSDRFSAERPKGSFSTLEIQRTEQGDSAMYLCASSSRRDGYTFGSGTRLTVV.

This chain joins TRBV11-2 and TRBJ1-2; 11 nucleotides match TRBD1. CDR1 and CDR2 from the germline V gene are SGHAT and FQNNGV. J lost 3 bases, V lost 4 bases, and 4 bases had no gene match. This CDR3 has 15 amino acids. CDR3 residues: CASSSGTGGYYGYTF. The CDR3 DNA sequence: TGTGCCAGCAGCTCCGGGACAGGGGGATACTATGGCTACACCTTC.

The J gene is TRBJ1-1, the V gene TRBV5-8; D remains ambiguous. V lost 4 bases and J lost 5, with 6 bases in between. The germline CDR1 and CDR2 sequences are SGHTS and YDEGEE. CDR3 length: 11 amino acids. Here the CDR3 DNA reads TGTGCCAGCAGCCGACGAACTGAAGCTTTCTTT. Translation gives CASSRRTEAFF.

The V gene is TRBV18, the J gene TRBJ2-5; 12 positions match TRBD2. This CDR3 is built from 17 residues. Germline CDR1 reads KGHSH; CDR2 reads LQKENI. V lost 1 base and J lost 2; bases outside the gene matches: 5. The CDR3 sequence is CASSPRTLAGGQETQYF. The CDR3 nucleotides are TGTGCCAGCTCACCACGAACTCTAGCGGGGGGGCAAGAGACCCAGTACTTC.

The chain is built from TRBV30 and TRBJ1-2; D remains unclear. Germline V gene sequence: CDR1 GTSNPN, CDR2 SVGIG (reference sequence). V dropped 4 bases and J dropped 3 bases, with 6 bases sitting between them. The CDR3 is made up of 11 amino acids. DNA of the CDR3: TGTGCCTGGACCTTGCACTATGGCTACACCTTC. It encodes CAWTLHYGYTF.

The genes are TRBV10-2 and TRBJ1-5, with TRBD1 identical over 8 bases. The CDR3 sequence is 13 residues long. Trimming took 8 bases from V and 11 from J; bases not matched to a gene: 11. Germline assignment: CDR1 WSHSY and CDR2 SAAADI. CDR3 DNA: TGCGCCAGCTCTAACAGGGGGGGCTTAGCCCAGCATTTT. It specifies CASSNRGGLAQHF.

The table lists this clone with a few counts. The chain links TRBV15 to TRBJ1-2; D unclear. The germline gives CDR1 LNHNV, CDR2 YYDKDF (reference sequence). Deletions cut 2 bases from V and 3 bases from J, with 7 bases between. The CDR3 covers 13 residues. CDR3 nucleotides: TGTGCCACCAGCAGAAGGACCTACTATGGCTACACCTTC. Its protein product is CATSRRTYYGYTF.

The chain combines TRBV6-5 with TRBJ2-3; 10 bases match TRBD1. V lost 4 bases, J lost 2 bases, and 6 bases stayed unmatched. This CDR3 is 16 amino acids long. The germline V gene encodes CDR1 MNHEY and CDR2 SVGAGI. This chain's CDR3 is CASSSTGTGVTDTQYF. Written as DNA, the CDR3 is TGTGCCAGCAGTTCCACCGGGACAGGGGTCACAGATACGCAGTATTTT.

The chain links TRBV7-2 to TRBJ2-5; no reliable D call. V gave up 5 bases and J gave up 3 bases, with 7 bases separating them. This CDR3 region has 12 residues. Germline-derived CDR1 and CDR2 are SGHTA and FQGNSA. CDR3 in amino acids: CASSDIKETQYF. CDR3 DNA sequence: TGTGCCAGCAGCGACATAAAAGAGACCCAGTACTTC.

The V gene is TRBV5-1, the J gene TRBJ2-7; 7 nucleotides match TRBD2. The CDR3 consists of 17 residues. CDR1 is SGHRS, CDR2 YFSETQ, per germline. V lost 3 bases to trimming and J lost 3 bases; unmatched junction nucleotides: 15. For the CDR3, the DNA is TGCGCCAGCAGCTCTTCCTCCCGGCTAGCGGAGAGCTACGAGCAGTACTTC. Its protein is CASSSSSRLAESYEQYF.

The gene calls are TRBV30 and TRBJ2-7; the match to TRBD2 covers 14 bases. CDR3 size: 15 residues. Germline V gene data show CDR1 as GTSNPN and CDR2 as SVGIG (reference sequence). The V gene end was trimmed by 4 bases and the J gene end by 4 bases; junction bases not matched to a gene: 6. The CDR3 protein is CAWTGTSGSGYEQYF. CDR3 nucleotides: TGTGCCTGGACAGGGACTAGCGGGAGTGGGTACGAGCAGTACTTC.

The gene calls are TRBV6-1 and TRBJ2-7, with D uncertain. V lost 2 bases to trimming and J lost 3 bases, with 14 bases between them. Germline V gene data show CDR1 as MNHNS and CDR2 as SASEGT. This CDR3 region has 15 residues. CDR3 residues: CASSESVPWGYEQYV. CDR3 nucleotide sequence: TGTGCCAGCAGTGAAAGCGTACCCTGGGGCTACGAGCAGTACGTC.

The J gene is TRBJ1-2, the V gene TRBV28; D gene uncertain. The CDR3 sequence is 14 residues long. V gave up 5 bases and J gave up 7 bases, with 17 bases separating them. Germline lookup yields CDR1 MDHEN and CDR2 SYDVKM. The CDR3 sequence is CASSTTSPPVGYTF. The CDR3 bases are TGTGCCAGCAGTACGACGTCCCCACCAGTTGGCTACACCTTC.